This T cell receptor beta chain was documented in a study of cytomegalovirus exposure and HLA in healthy donors. PCR involved 60 Vbeta and 13 Jbeta primers. Produced via immunoSEQ multiplex PCR; TCRdb's table is partial and in-frame only. Of roughly 150,000 clones in the sample, approximately 80% were seen once. About this clone itself: Antigen: not known.

General study results and limits: In vitro assays verified that a few CMV-associated chains recognized CMV antigens specifically.

CDR1 SQVTM and CDR2 ANQGSEA come from the germline V gene. This CDR3 comprises 13 residues. The V end lost 7 bases, the J end lost 0 bases, and 10 bases lay between the germline ends. The specimen sequenced was PBMCs. The sequence derives from a woman between 35 and 50 years old in good health and CMV-seronegative. The rearrangement joins TRBV29-1 to TRBJ1-3; a possible D gene is TRBD1 (6 bases). The DNA of the CDR3 is TGCAGCGCTGGACAGAGCTCTGGAAACACCATATATTTT. It specifies CSAGQSSGNTIYF.